The clone carrying this T cell receptor beta chain was recorded at least ten times. Its antigen is currently unknown. This record belongs to a study of T cells in Graves' hyperthyroidism and ophthalmopathy. Study-level findings and limits: The model identified upcoming ophthalmopathy a median approximately six months ahead of onset.

This CDR3 is built from 13 residues. Looked up from germline, CDR1 is SEHNR and CDR2 is FQNEAQ (reference sequence). V was pared by 2 bases and J by 6 bases, with 10 bases between. RNA transcripts served as the template for amplifying TCR beta CDR3 regions. First-round RT-PCR targeting the TCR CDR3 was performed with the HTBI primer set. TCRdb reprocessed the multiplex PCR reads via MiXCR and lists one record per CDR3 protein. The data contain hundreds of thousands of distinct CDR3 sequences, 35% of them seen just once; the ten biggest clones take up about a third. The specimen sequenced was blood. The chain links TRBV7-9 to TRBJ1-2; TRBD1 might be the D (5 bases). The receptor was derived from a woman aged 40 to 49 with Graves' hyperthyroidism. CDR3 nucleotide sequence: TGTGCCAGCAGCTTAAAAGGGGACCATGGCTACACCTTC. Protein product: CASSLKGDHGYTF.